The present T cell receptor (beta chain) was sequenced within a study of shared T cell receptors in the human thymus. Sequenced by immunoSEQ multiplex PCR; TCRdb stores in-frame clones only, minus some. The sample lists almost 550,000 clones, approximately 78% occurring once. The CDR3 is 16 residues long. The junction had 6 bases not matched to a gene; V was cut back by 0 bases and J by 5 bases. In germline, CDR1 is LGHNA, CDR2 YNFKEQ. Separately, the same data were catalogued under a study of human thymus T cells. That paper states: Donors consisted of healthy Finnish infants (having corrective surgery for congenital heart defects). The thymus was resected at corrective cardiac surgery. Apparent bias marked the V and J gene usage of thymic and blood repertoires. Related research has reported that thymic repertoires overlap highly among unrelated individuals.

The chain uses TRBV4-2 and TRBJ2-5; 10 bases align to TRBD2. The specimen sequenced was thymocytes. This clonotype was obtained from a boy in the first two years of life with a congenital heart defect. The CDR3 nucleotides read TGTGCCAGCAGCCAAGAGCTAGCGGGAGTTGAGGAGACCCAGTACTTC. It yields the protein CASSQELAGVEETQYF.